Presented here are 21 T cell receptor beta chains from one specimen sequenced in a study of T cells in women clearing cervical HPV infection. TCRdb's copy holds only in-frame clones and misses some; the assay was immunoSEQ multiplex PCR. This listing includes some 37,000 clones. Specimen: blood buffy coat. Receptors originate from a woman aged 18 to 75 with a cervical HPV16 infection that either progressed to CIN3+ or cleared (not recorded which).

A note on this clone: The CDR3 is cut off 3 residues early in the read; its end comes from the germline J gene. V and J are TRBV18 and TRBJ2-2, with 8 bases that match TRBD2. The CDR3 contains 17 residues. Germline lookup yields CDR1 KGHSH and CDR2 LQKENI. Partial CDR3 DNA: TGTGCCAGCTCACCCCCCGCGGGGGGCGCTGGGGCCAACGTG. Its protein product is CASSPPAGGAGANV. The full CDR3 is CASSPPAGGAGANVLFF.

Note on this clone: The read ends 3 residues shy of where the CDR3 ends; the end is completed using the germline J gene. J is TRBJ2-3 and V is TRBV20-1; 7 bases are a match to TRBD2. Per germline, CDR1 DFQATT and CDR2 SNEGSKA (reference sequence). CDR3 length: 11 residues. The CDR3 is CSAWEGRTQYF. The sequenced part of the CDR3 DNA is TGCAGTGCCTGGGAGGGGAGAACG.

As concerns this clone: The sequence runs out 3 residues before the end of the CDR3; the remainder is reconstructed from the germline J gene. The chain joins TRBV18 to TRBJ2-2; 7 bases are a match to TRBD1. Per germline, CDR1 KGHSH and CDR2 LQKENI. There are 15 residues in the CDR3. The trim removed 2 bases at V and 5 bases at J, leaving 5 bases unmatched. CDR3 bases read: TGTGCCAGCTCACCAAACAGGGGAGATACCGGGGAG. Translated, it gives CASSPNRGDTGE. The entire CDR3 is CASSPNRGDTGELFF.

About this clone itself: The read comes to an end 3 residues before the CDR3 does, leaving the germline J gene to fill in the end. V is TRBV4-1 and J is TRBJ2-3; the match to TRBD2 covers 11 bases. Germline V lookup: CDR1 MGHRA, CDR2 YSYEKL. There are 16 residues in the CDR3. The CDR3 bases that were read are TGCGCCAGCAGCCGCGCACTAGCGGGAGATCAAGAGACG. Protein: CASSRALAGDQET. The entire CDR3 protein reads CASSRALAGDQETQYF.

About this clone itself: Sequencing ends 3 residues short of the CDR3 end; the germline J gene provides the rest. The gene calls are TRBV10-2 and TRBJ2-3; TRBD2 agrees at 16 bases. CDR3 size: 15 residues. Per the germline V gene, CDR1 is WSHSY and CDR2 is SAAADI. The V gene end was trimmed by 6 bases and the J gene end by 4 bases; junction bases not matched to a gene: 1. CDR3 loop: CASRGTSGGADTQYF. The sequenced CDR3 bases are TGCGCCAGCAGAGGGACTAGCGGGGGGGCAGATACG.

Remarks on this clone: The sequenced fragment ends 3 residues before the CDR3 boundary, so the rest is inferred from the germline J gene. The V gene is TRBV5-1, the J gene TRBJ2-3; 10 bases fit TRBD2. Germline CDR1 is SGHRS and CDR2 is YFSETQ. Losses at the gene ends were 4 bases for V and 0 bases for J; bases not matched to a gene: 5. The CDR3 consists of 16 residues. The covered CDR3 bases are TGCGCCAGCAGCACCGGACTAGCGGCCAGCACAGATACG. Amino acid sequence: CASSTGLAASTDT. In full, the CDR3 reads CASSTGLAASTDTQYF.

Turning to this clone: The sequence runs out 3 residues before the end of the CDR3; the remainder is reconstructed from the germline J gene. This chain joins TRBV7-6 and TRBJ2-7, with D possibly being TRBD2 (6 bases). The CDR3 runs 14 residues. In germline, CDR1 is SGHVS, CDR2 FNYEAQ. V was pared by 4 bases and J by 2 bases, with 12 bases between. The part of the CDR3 DNA that was read is TGTGCCAGCAGCTCCCAAGGAGGGGCCTACGAG. The encoded protein is CASSSQGGAYE. In full, the CDR3 is CASSSQGGAYEQYF.

Regarding this clone: The observed sequence ends 3 residues before the CDR3 terminus, with the missing tail filled in from the germline J gene. V and J are TRBV6-2 or TRBV6-3 and TRBJ1-2, with D hard to call. The V gene's germline CDR1 is MNHEY and CDR2 SVGEGT. V lost 0 bases and J lost 3, with 11 bases in between. There are 15 residues in the CDR3. This CDR3 is CASSYSPLAYYGYTF. The sequenced CDR3 bases are TGTGCCAGCAGTTACTCGCCCTTAGCCTACTATGGC.

In the case of this clone: At one end, the junction sequence differs from germline, possibly due to a read error. The read falls 3 residues short of the CDR3 end, and the missing part is taken from the germline J gene. The chain employs TRBV19 and TRBJ2-4; D possibly corresponds to TRBD1 (5 bases). Germline values: CDR1 LNHDA, CDR2 SQIVND (reference sequence). The CDR3 runs to 16 residues. The DNA read from the CDR3 is TGTGCCGGTAGTATAGATCTGCAGGGCAGAAAGTATGGT. Amino acid sequence: CAGSIDLQGRKYG. The full CDR3 protein reads CAGSIDLQGRKYGQYF.

To note about this clone: Coverage ceases 3 residues before the CDR3 finishes, and the germline J gene fills in the end. This chain joins TRBV7-8 and TRBJ1-1; no clear D. Between the trimmed V and J ends, which lost 5 bases and 1 base, there was a span of 11 bases. Germline values: CDR1 SGHVS, CDR2 FQNEAQ. The CDR3 loop spans 14 amino acids. CDR3 DNA, as far as it was read: TGTGCCAGCAGCACATTCTCTGCGAACACTGAA. This encodes CASSTFSANTE. The complete CDR3 sequence is CASSTFSANTEAFF.

Concerning this clone: The CDR3 end is not reached by the read, which stops 3 residues before it; the germline J gene fills it in. This sequence joins TRBV6-1 and TRBJ2-6; no reliable D call. This CDR3 comprises 15 residues. Between the trimmed V and J ends, which lost 4 bases and 0 bases, there was a span of 7 bases. Germline lookup yields CDR1 MNHNS and CDR2 SASEGT. The part of the CDR3 DNA that was read is TGTGCCAGCAGTGGCGGCAACTCTGGGGCCAACGTC. Amino acids: CASSGGNSGANV. The entire CDR3 reads CASSGGNSGANVLTF.

On this clone: The observed sequence ends 3 residues before the CDR3 terminus, with the missing tail filled in from the germline J gene. This sequence joins TRBV7-8 and TRBJ2-7; 7 bases map to TRBD1. Losses at the gene ends were 6 bases for V and 0 bases for J; bases not matched to a gene: 8. This CDR3 comprises 15 residues. Looked up from germline, CDR1 is SGHVS and CDR2 is FQNEAQ. CDR3 region: CASRPRQGTSYEQYF. The CDR3 bases that were read are TGTGCCAGCAGGCCAAGACAGGGAACCTCCTACGAG.

To note about this clone: Coverage ceases 3 residues before the CDR3 finishes, and the germline J gene fills in the end. The V and J genes are TRBV5-1 and TRBJ2-3; 11 bases are a match to TRBD1. Germline CDR1 SGHRS, CDR2 YFSETQ. This CDR3 region has 16 residues. The CDR3 reads CASSLGTGTGGETQYF. Incomplete CDR3 DNA: TGCGCCAGCAGCTTGGGTACCGGGACAGGGGGAGAGACG.

Comment on this clone: The read halts 3 residues ahead of the CDR3 end, with the missing end drawn from the germline J gene. The chain uses TRBV18 and TRBJ1-1, with D possibly matching TRBD1 (6 bases). CDR3 length: 13 amino acids. The germline CDR1 and CDR2 sequences are KGHSH and LQKENI. CDR3 residues: CASSLQGSLEAFF. The CDR3 bases that were read are TGTGCCAGCTCACTCCAGGGGTCCCTGGAA.

As to this clone: The read terminates 3 residues ahead of where the CDR3 ends, so the germline J gene completes it. The V call is TRBV30, the J call TRBJ1-2, with D unresolved. Germline CDR1 is GTSNPN and CDR2 is SVGIG (reference sequence). CDR3 size: 12 residues. The CDR3 DNA, read in part, is TGTGCCTGGAGTGTACTAGGATACGAC. Translation gives CAWSVLGYD. In full, the CDR3 is CAWSVLGYDYTF.

As to this clone: The CDR3 end falls 3 residues outside the read, so it is completed with the germline J gene. This chain links TRBV6-2 or TRBV6-3 with TRBJ1-2; D perhaps matches TRBD1 (5 bases). Germline V gene data show CDR1 as MNHEY and CDR2 as SVGEGT. The CDR3 totals 16 residues. CDR3 amino acids: CASRAGLAANLYDYTF. The CDR3 DNA, read in part, is TGTGCCAGCAGGGCGGGACTAGCGGCGAACCTCTACGAC.

In regard to this clone: The sequence runs out 3 residues before the end of the CDR3; the remainder is reconstructed from the germline J gene. The chain joins TRBV7-2 to TRBJ2-2; D is unresolved. This CDR3 comprises 12 residues. The V end lost 5 bases, the J end lost 5 bases, and 6 bases lay between the germline ends. The germline gives CDR1 SGHTA, CDR2 FQGNSA. The CDR3: CASSLVTGELFF. The sequenced CDR3 bases are TGTGCCAGCAGCCTCGTTACCGGGGAG.

In the case of this clone: The missing CDR3 end, 3 residues past where the read stops, is filled in from the germline J gene. This chain links TRBV18 with TRBJ2-3, with D possibly TRBD2 on 7 matching bases. The CDR3 loop spans 15 amino acids. Germline-derived CDR1 and CDR2 are KGHSH and LQKENI. CDR3 protein: CASSPWGGLQETQYF. CDR3 DNA (partial): TGTGCCAGCTCCCCCTGGGGGGGGCTACAAGAGACG.

A note on this clone: The sequence runs out 3 residues before the end of the CDR3; the remainder is reconstructed from the germline J gene. This rearrangement joins TRBV30 to TRBJ1-4, with D possibly matching TRBD1 (5 bases). CDR1 is GTSNPN, CDR2 SVGIG, per germline (reference sequence). This CDR3 comprises 15 residues. The CDR3 sequence: CAWSVQAGDNSPLFF. Incomplete CDR3 DNA: TGTGCCTGGAGTGTACAGGCGGGGGATAATTCACCA.

CDR3 DNA (partial): TGCGCCAGCAGCTTGCAGGGGCAGGATTCACCC. Translated, it gives CASSLQGQDSP. From start to end, the CDR3 is CASSLQGQDSPLHF. J is TRBJ1-6 and V is TRBV5-1; the D gene is possibly TRBD1 (6 bases). The CDR3 extends 3 residues past the end of the read, so its final part is completed from the germline J gene. V lost 1 base, J lost 8 bases, and 10 bases lay in between. The CDR3 is 14 residues long. The germline gives CDR1 SGHRS, CDR2 YFSETQ.

Regarding this clone: The read comes to an end 3 residues before the CDR3 does, leaving the germline J gene to fill in the end. The chain employs TRBV20-1 and TRBJ2-3, with TRBD1 matching 8 bases. The CDR3 runs to 16 residues. Germline V gives CDR1 DFQATT, CDR2 SNEGSKA (reference sequence). V lost 0 bases to trimming and J lost 4 bases; unmatched junction nucleotides: 9. The CDR3 sequence is CSARDSMTGDPDTQYF. The covered CDR3 bases are TGCAGTGCTAGAGATAGTATGACAGGGGACCCAGATACG.